This is a list of T cell receptor beta chains from one sample in a study of blood T cell repertoires in COVID-19. Sequencing used immunoSEQ multiplex PCR; TCRdb keeps in-frame clones, though not all of them. This repertoire shows hundreds of thousands of clones, around 81% found once; its top ten account for nearly 7.5%. The sample was PBMCs or T cells enriched from blood (not recorded which). The receptors shown here come from a woman between 40 and 55 years old with acute COVID-19. Both conserved end residues are part of each CDR3. A D gene is named only where the DNA matches it firmly. Size is stated for part of the rows, as once, few or many counts, or as a class when the clone is expanded.

clone_size,cdr3_length,j_call,v_call,d_call,cdr3_aa,cdr3_nt
NA,15,TRBJ1-5,TRBV18,TRBD1,CASSPLPGGGQPQHF,TGTGCCAGCTCACCATTGCCAGGGGGCGGTCAGCCCCAGCATTTT
many,17,TRBJ1-4,TRBV5-8,NA,CASSLSEQGPTNEKLFF,TGTGCCAGCAGCTTGTCGGAACAGGGACCCACTAATGAAAAACTGTTTTTT
NA,16,TRBJ2-1,TRBV5-1,TRBD1,CASSLSTGTGGNEQFF,TGCGCCAGCAGCCTATCCACCGGGACAGGGGGGAATGAGCAGTTCTTC
NA,14,TRBJ2-7,TRBV28,TRBD2,CASTLAGGHYEQYF,TGTGCCAGCACCTTAGCGGGGGGGCACTACGAGCAGTACTTC
NA,14,TRBJ2-7,TRBV5-4,TRBD2,CASTGRGGNYEQYF,TGTGCCAGCACGGGGCGGGGGGGAAACTACGAGCAGTACTTC
NA,13,TRBJ1-2,TRBV19,NA,CASSIGRDYGYTF,TGTGCCAGTAGTATTGGGAGGGACTATGGCTACACCTTC
NA,15,TRBJ1-2,TRBV3-1/TRBV3-2,NA,CASSQTPGQGYGYTF,TGTGCCAGCAGCCAGACGCCGGGCCAGGGCTATGGCTACACCTTC
NA,14,TRBJ2-5,TRBV7-2,NA,CASSGVGAEETQYF,TGTGCCAGCAGCGGGGTAGGGGCTGAGGAGACCCAGTACTTC
NA,15,TRBJ1-5,TRBV6-5,NA,CASTNPGGLDQPQHF,TGTGCCAGCACCAACCCTGGGGGGTTGGATCAGCCCCAGCATTTT
NA,15,TRBJ1-4,TRBV2,NA,CASSGGVATNEKLFF,TGTGCCAGCAGTGGCGGGGTTGCAACTAATGAAAAACTGTTTTTT
NA,13,TRBJ1-2,TRBV7-9,TRBD1,CASSLGTAGGYTF,TGTGCCAGCAGCTTGGGGACAGCTGGCGGCTACACCTTC
NA,14,TRBJ1-4,TRBV30,NA,CAWSVGVGREKLFF,TGTGCCTGGAGTGTAGGGGTAGGTCGTGAAAAACTGTTTTTT
NA,12,TRBJ1-5,TRBV28,NA,CASSFLSQPQHF,TGTGCCAGCAGTTTTTTATCTCAGCCCCAGCATTTT
NA,13,TRBJ1-4,TRBV9,NA,CASSVEADEKLFF,TGTGCCAGCAGCGTAGAAGCTGATGAAAAACTGTTTTTT
NA,13,TRBJ2-5,TRBV12-3/TRBV12-4,NA,CASSVAEQETQYF,TGTGCCAGCAGTGTGGCAGAACAAGAGACCCAGTACTTC
NA,14,TRBJ2-1,TRBV11-3,TRBD2,CASSAGSTSGEQFF,TGTGCCAGCAGCGCCGGAAGTACTAGCGGGGAGCAGTTCTTC
NA,15,TRBJ1-2,TRBV7-2,NA,CASSSYRVSNYGYTF,TGTGCCAGCAGCTCCTACAGGGTTTCTAACTATGGCTACACCTTC
NA,14,TRBJ1-5,TRBV5-1,TRBD1,CASSRGQGNQPQHF,TGCGCCAGCAGCCGGGGACAGGGGAATCAGCCCCAGCATTTT
NA,19,TRBJ2-3,TRBV21-1,NA,CASNLDRDDYLISTDTQYF,TGTGCCAGCAACCTCGACAGGGACGACTACCTGATCAGCACAGATACGCAGTATTTT
NA,17,TRBJ2-3,TRBV4-3,NA,CASSQDSSRGDTDTQYF,TGCGCCAGCAGCCAAGATTCTTCCCGCGGGGATACAGATACGCAGTATTTT
NA,13,TRBJ1-1,TRBV10-3,NA,CAIIGGANTEAFF,TGTGCCATCATCGGAGGGGCGAACACTGAAGCTTTCTTT
NA,12,TRBJ1-2,TRBV12-3/TRBV12-4,NA,CASSENVYGYTF,TGTGCCAGCAGCGAGAATGTCTATGGCTACACCTTC